The text below deals with one T cell receptor (beta chain). The source of the sample is a study of blood T cell repertoires in COVID-19. Study as a whole: COVID-19 samples, acute and convalescent, were from the United States, Italy and Spain.

Study processing details: Scientists estimated how many nucleated cells there were by amplifying reference gene primers. The repertoire was sequenced with immunoSEQ multiplex PCR; TCRdb's copy has only in-frame clones and lacks some. The V and J calls and clone size were taken over from that table, and D and trimming were inferred from the DNA. The profile shows some 110,000 clones, roughly 91% of them singletons. Germline V gene sequence: CDR1 SGHAT, CDR2 FQNNGV. This CDR3 has 15 residues. V lost 1 base to trimming and J lost 3 bases; unmatched junction nucleotides: 3. The sequencing sample was made of peripheral blood. The sequence was collected from a human donor in a cohort sampled during active COVID-19. V and J are TRBV11-2 and TRBJ2-7; 10 positions match TRBD1. The CDR3 DNA is TGTGCCAGCAGCTTAGCGGGACAGGGGCACTACGAGCAGTACTTC. It codes for CASSLAGQGHYEQYF.